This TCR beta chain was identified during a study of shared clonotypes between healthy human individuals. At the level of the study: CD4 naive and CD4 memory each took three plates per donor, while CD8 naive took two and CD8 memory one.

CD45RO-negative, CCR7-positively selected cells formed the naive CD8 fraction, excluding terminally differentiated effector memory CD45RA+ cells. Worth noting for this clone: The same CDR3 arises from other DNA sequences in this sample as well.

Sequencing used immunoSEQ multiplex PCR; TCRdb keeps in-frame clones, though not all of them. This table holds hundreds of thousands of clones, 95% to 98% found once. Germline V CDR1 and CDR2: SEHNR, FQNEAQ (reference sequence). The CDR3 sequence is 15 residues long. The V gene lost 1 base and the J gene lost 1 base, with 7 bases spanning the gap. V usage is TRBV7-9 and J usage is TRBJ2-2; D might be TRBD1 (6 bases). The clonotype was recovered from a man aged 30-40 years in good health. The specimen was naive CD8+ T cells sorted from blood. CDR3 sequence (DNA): TGTGCCAGCAGCTTAGGACAGGAGAACACCGGGGAGCTGTTTTTT. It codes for CASSLGQENTGELFF.